Presented here are 9 T cell receptor beta chains from one specimen sequenced in a study of blood T cell repertoires in COVID-19. The method was immunoSEQ multiplex PCR; TCRdb's version includes in-frame clones alone and lacks a portion of them. This table holds around 500,000 clones, around 89% found once. The sequenced sample consisted of PBMCs or T cells enriched from blood (not recorded which). The receptors were sampled from a woman aged 40 to 55 who had recovered from COVID-19.

V gene TRBV29-1 combines with J gene TRBJ2-1, with D possibly TRBD1 on 5 matching bases. The CDR3 has 16 amino acids. Per germline, CDR1 SQVTM and CDR2 ANQGSEA. Trimming removed 7 bases from V and 0 bases from J, with 19 bases in between. The CDR3 loop is CSADPWTTLSYNEQFF. As DNA, the CDR3 is TGCAGCGCTGACCCATGGACAACCCTCTCCTACAATGAGCAGTTCTTC.

This sequence joins TRBV6-5 and TRBJ2-7, with D unclear. This CDR3 is 13 amino acids long. The germline CDR1 and CDR2 sequences are MNHEY and SVGAGI. V lost 10 bases and J lost 4, with 17 bases in between. CDR3 DNA: TGTGCCACTCCCGCTCTAGGCCGGTACGAGCAGTACTTC. Encoded protein: CATPALGRYEQYF.

J is TRBJ2-5 and V is TRBV5-4; TRBD1 matches 7 bases. This CDR3 has 15 amino acids. The V and J ends lost 4 bases and 5 bases, in that order; junction bases with no gene match: 11. Germline V lookup: CDR1 SGHNT, CDR2 YYREEE (reference sequence). CDR3 nucleotide sequence: TGTGCCAGCAGCCCTTTAGGGGGCGGAGACGAGACCCAGTACTTC. Amino acids: CASSPLGGGDETQYF.

The chain carries TRBV3-1 (or the pseudogene TRBV3-2) and TRBJ2-3; 14 positions match TRBD2. From germline, CDR1 is LGHDT and CDR2 YNNKEL (reference sequence). The CDR3 spans 20 residues. V was clipped by 4 bases and J by 3 bases; unmatched bases: 15. The CDR3 coding sequence is TGTGCCAGCAGCCCACAACTGACTCGGACTAGCGGGAGGAGTACAGATACGCAGTATTTT. The encoded protein is CASSPQLTRTSGRSTDTQYF.

This rearrangement joins TRBV9 to TRBJ1-1, with D possibly being TRBD1 (6 bases). Germline assignment: CDR1 SGDLS and CDR2 YYNGEE. This CDR3 region has 12 residues. V was trimmed by 4 bases and J by 13 bases, leaving 17 bases between them. The CDR3 protein is CASSSEGGLGFF. In DNA form, the CDR3 reads TGTGCCAGCAGCTCAGAGGGGGGGTTAGGTTTCTTT. The full variable domain, rest sourced from reference TRBV9 and TRBJ1-1, is DSGVTQTPKHLITATGQRVTLRCSPRSGDLSVYWYQQSLDQGLQFLIQYYNGEERAKGNILERFSAQQFPDLHSELNLSSLELGDSALYFCASSSEGGLGFFGQGTRLTVV.

This chain links TRBV6-1 with TRBJ1-5; 11 positions match TRBD1. The CDR3 consists of 17 residues. Germline V gene data show CDR1 as MNHNS and CDR2 as SASEGT. J gave up 4 bases and V 3 bases, and 8 bases lay outside the gene matches. The CDR3 nucleotides read TGTGCCAGCAGTGATTCGTATGGGACAGGGGGAAATCAGCCCCAGCATTTT. Translated, it gives CASSDSYGTGGNQPQHF.

The chain couples TRBV3-1 (or the pseudogene TRBV3-2) to TRBJ2-7; TRBD1 matches at 7 bases. Unmatched junction bases numbered 13, after V lost 6 bases and J lost 5 bases. CDR1 is LGHDT, CDR2 YNNKEL, per germline (reference sequence). This CDR3 has 15 residues. CDR3 sequence reads: CASSLTAQGSHEQYF. The DNA for the CDR3 is TGTGCCAGCAGTCTTACAGCACAGGGGTCCCACGAGCAGTACTTC.

In its sample, this clone was seen once. The rearrangement links TRBV14 to TRBJ1-6; D remains ambiguous. V was pared by 5 bases and J by 6 bases, with 8 bases between. The CDR3 extends over 13 amino acids. Germline values: CDR1 SGHDN, CDR2 FVKESK. CDR3 in DNA: TGTGCCAGCAGCGCCCGCGCTAATTCACCCCTCCACTTT. It is translated as CASSARANSPLHF.

The chain uses TRBV6-2 or TRBV6-3 and TRBJ2-1; 9 nucleotides match TRBD2. The V and J ends lost 5 bases and 10 bases, in that order; junction bases with no gene match: 15. This CDR3 region has 16 residues. Germline CDR1 is MNHEY and CDR2 is SVGEGT. This CDR3 is CASSRDQVAGVPEQFF. The CDR3 DNA follows: TGTGCCAGCAGTAGGGATCAGGTAGCGGGAGTCCCGGAGCAGTTCTTC.